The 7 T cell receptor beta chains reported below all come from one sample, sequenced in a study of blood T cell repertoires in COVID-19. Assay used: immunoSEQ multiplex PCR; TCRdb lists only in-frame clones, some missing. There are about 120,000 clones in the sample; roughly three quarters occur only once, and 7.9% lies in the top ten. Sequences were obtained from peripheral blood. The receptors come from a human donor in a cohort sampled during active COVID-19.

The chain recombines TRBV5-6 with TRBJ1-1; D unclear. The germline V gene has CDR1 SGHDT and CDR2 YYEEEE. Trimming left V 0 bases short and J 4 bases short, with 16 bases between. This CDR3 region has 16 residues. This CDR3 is CASSLALGVGGTEAFF. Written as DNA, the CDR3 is TGTGCCAGCAGCTTGGCCCTCGGGGTCGGCGGCACTGAAGCTTTCTTT.

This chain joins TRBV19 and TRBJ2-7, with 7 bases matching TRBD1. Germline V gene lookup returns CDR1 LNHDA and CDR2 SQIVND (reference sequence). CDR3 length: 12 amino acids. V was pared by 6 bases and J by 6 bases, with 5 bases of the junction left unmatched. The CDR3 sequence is CASSSGQLEQYF. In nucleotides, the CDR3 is TGTGCCAGTAGCTCGGGACAGCTCGAGCAGTACTTC.

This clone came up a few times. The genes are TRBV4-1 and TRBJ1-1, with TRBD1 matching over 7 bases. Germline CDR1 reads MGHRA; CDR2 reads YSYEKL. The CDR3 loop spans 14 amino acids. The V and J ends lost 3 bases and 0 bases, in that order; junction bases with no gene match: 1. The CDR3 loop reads CASSQGQMNTEAFF. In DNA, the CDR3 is TGCGCCAGCAGCCAGGGACAGATGAACACTGAAGCTTTCTTT.

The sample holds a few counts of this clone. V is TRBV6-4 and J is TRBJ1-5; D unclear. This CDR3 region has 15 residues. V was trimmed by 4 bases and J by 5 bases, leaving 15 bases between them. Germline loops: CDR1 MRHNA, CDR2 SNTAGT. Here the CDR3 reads CASSVGLPHHQPQHF. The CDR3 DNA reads TGTGCCAGCAGTGTCGGTTTACCCCACCATCAGCCCCAGCATTTT.

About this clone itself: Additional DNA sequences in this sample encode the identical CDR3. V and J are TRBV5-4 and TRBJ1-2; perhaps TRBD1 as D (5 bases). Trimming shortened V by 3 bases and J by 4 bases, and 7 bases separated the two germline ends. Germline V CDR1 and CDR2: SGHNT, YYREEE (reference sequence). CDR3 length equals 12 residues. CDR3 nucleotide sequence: TGTGCCAGCAGCTCTGACAGCTATGGCTACACCTTC. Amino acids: CASSSDSYGYTF.

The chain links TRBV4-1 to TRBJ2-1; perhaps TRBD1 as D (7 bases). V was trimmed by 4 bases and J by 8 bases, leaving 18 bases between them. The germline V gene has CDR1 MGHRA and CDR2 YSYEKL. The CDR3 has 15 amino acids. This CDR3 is CASSRTGEGAHEQFF. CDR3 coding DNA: TGCGCCAGCAGCCGGACGGGAGAGGGGGCGCATGAGCAGTTCTTC.

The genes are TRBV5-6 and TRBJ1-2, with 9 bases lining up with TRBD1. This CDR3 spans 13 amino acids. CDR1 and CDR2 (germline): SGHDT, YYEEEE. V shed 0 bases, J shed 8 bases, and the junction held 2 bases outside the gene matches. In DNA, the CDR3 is TGTGCCAGCAGCTTGGGACAGGGGGGAGGCTACACCTTC. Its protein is CASSLGQGGGYTF.